One sample yielded the 14 T cell receptor beta chains listed below, sequenced in a study of OX40 agonist ivuxolimab in advanced cancers. Sequencing was performed with immunoSEQ multiplex PCR; in TCRdb, only in-frame clones are kept and a portion is missing. There are about 50,000 clones in the sample; 75% to 85% occur only once, and 1.5% to 2% lies in the top ten. This specimen consisted of CD4+ or CD8+ T cells sorted from blood, obtained in a trial of the OX40 agonist ivuxolimab. These receptors came from an adult with an advanced solid tumor such as melanoma, head and neck, liver or kidney cancer.

This clone came up a few times. The J gene is TRBJ2-3, the V gene TRBV5-4; 11 bases are shared with TRBD2. After removal of 4 bases from V and 3 bases from J, the junction contained 7 bases not matched to a gene. The CDR3 extends over 16 amino acids. Germline loops: CDR1 SGHNT, CDR2 YYREEE (reference sequence). The CDR3: CASSTRLAGSTDTQYF. CDR3 nucleotide sequence: TGTGCCAGCAGCACCCGACTAGCGGGAAGTACAGATACGCAGTATTTT.

The chain combines TRBV18 with TRBJ1-1; D is undetermined. The CDR3 runs to 12 residues. Trimming removed 3 bases at V and 10 bases at J, with 12 bases between. CDR1 is KGHSH, CDR2 LQKENI, per germline. The CDR3 loop is CASSPGNLGAFF. As DNA, the CDR3 is TGTGCCAGCTCACCGGGAAATCTGGGAGCTTTCTTT. Together with reference TRBV18 and TRBJ1-1, the CDR3 gives the full variable domain: NAGVMQNPRHLVRRRGQEARLRCSPMKGHSHVYWYRQLPEEGLKFMVYLQKENIIDESGMPKERFSAEFPKEGPSILRIQQVVRGDSAAYFCASSPGNLGAFFGQGTRLTVV.

This clone appeared a single time. The V call is TRBV5-1, the J call TRBJ2-5, with a weak D call TRBD1 (6 bases). The J call is uncertain, as TRBJ2-7 better fits the DNA end. This CDR3 has 13 amino acids. The germline V gene has CDR1 SGHRS and CDR2 YFSETQ. The CDR3 nucleotides are TGCGCCAGCAGCTTGGCAGGGGTCCACGAGCAGTACTTC. Translation gives CASSLAGVHEQYF.

The chain carries TRBV29-1 and TRBJ1-3; the D gene is possibly TRBD1 (6 bases). The V end lost 6 bases, the J end lost 1 base, and 10 bases lay between the germline ends. Germline assignment: CDR1 SQVTM and CDR2 ANQGSEA. The CDR3 extends over 13 amino acids. The CDR3, as DNA: TGCAGCGTCTTCCAGGGGTCTGGAAACACCATATATTTT. Translation: CSVFQGSGNTIYF.

The gene calls are TRBV7-9 and TRBJ1-1; no clear D gene. The CDR3 length is 14 residues. Looked up from germline, CDR1 is SEHNR and CDR2 is FQNEAQ (reference sequence). The germline V and J ends were trimmed by 3 bases and 2 bases, with 10 bases remaining between them. CDR3 DNA sequence: TGTGCCAGCAGCTTTCGAGAGGCAAACACTGAAGCTTTCTTT. It encodes CASSFREANTEAFF.

This chain links TRBV12-5 with TRBJ1-1; tentative D call: TRBD1 (6 bases). V was pared by 6 bases and J by 2 bases, with 22 bases between. The CDR3 is 17 amino acids. Per the germline V gene, CDR1 is LGHNT and CDR2 is FRNRAP. The CDR3 DNA sequence: TGTGCTAGTGGCGACCCAGGGGAGGTACGATTTAACACTGAAGCTTTCTTT. Its protein is CASGDPGEVRFNTEAFF.

V is TRBV6-6 and J is TRBJ2-7; TRBD1 agrees at 7 bases. The J segment lost 0 bases and the V segment lost 5 bases, leaving 7 bases of the junction unmatched. CDR1 is MNHNY and CDR2 is SVGAGI in the germline V gene (reference sequence). The CDR3 length is 15 residues. This CDR3 is CASSIRQGSSYEQYF. As DNA, the CDR3 is TGTGCCAGCAGTATAAGACAGGGCAGCTCCTACGAGCAGTACTTC.

The V and J genes are TRBV19 and TRBJ2-5; maybe TRBD2 (5 bases). The assigned J gene may be wrong: the sequence end matches TRBJ2-7 better. Germline V gives CDR1 LNHDA, CDR2 SQIVND (reference sequence). The CDR3 loop spans 13 amino acids. CDR3 bases: TGTGCCAGTAGTCCGGGATTTACCTACGAGCAGTACTTC. Amino acid sequence: CASSPGFTYEQYF.

The rearrangement uses TRBV5-4 and TRBJ2-1; D is undetermined. The CDR3 spans 15 residues. Germline V gene lookup returns CDR1 SGHNT and CDR2 YYREEE (reference sequence). Trimming took 2 bases from V and 4 from J, leaving 13 bases between them. The CDR3 spells CASSLKGSQYNEQFF. CDR3 nucleotides: TGTGCCAGCAGCTTAAAGGGTAGCCAGTACAATGAGCAGTTCTTC.

The chain uses TRBV29-1 and TRBJ1-2; unclear D gene. Germline V gene data show CDR1 as SQVTM and CDR2 as ANQGSEA. V was cut by 0 bases and J by 6 bases, with 11 bases left in between. The length of the CDR3 is 13 residues. The CDR3 DNA follows: TGCAGCGTTGAAGATAATAACATAGATGGCTACACCTTC. It codes for CSVEDNNIDGYTF.

This sequence joins TRBV19 and TRBJ2-7, with 14 nucleotides matching TRBD2. Unmatched junction bases numbered 7, after V lost 3 bases and J lost 6 bases. Germline values: CDR1 LNHDA, CDR2 SQIVND (reference sequence). The CDR3 contains 16 residues. CDR3 loop: CASSIPGLAGVGEQYF. The CDR3 bases are TGTGCCAGTAGTATCCCGGGACTAGCGGGAGTCGGCGAGCAGTACTTC.

The chain carries TRBV5-4 and TRBJ1-6; 7 positions match TRBD1. With V trimmed by 1 base and J by 7 bases, 2 bases remained unmatched. Per germline, CDR1 SGHNT and CDR2 YYREEE (reference sequence). CDR3 size: 14 residues. CDR3: CASSLTGVNSPLHF. The CDR3 DNA sequence: TGTGCCAGCAGCTTGACAGGGGTGAATTCACCCCTCCACTTT.

The chain carries TRBV27 and TRBJ1-6; D is ambiguous. The germline V gene has CDR1 MNHEY and CDR2 SMNVEV (reference sequence). With 6 bases removed from V and 11 bases from J, the gap between germline ends came to 20 bases. There are 15 residues in the CDR3. CDR3 residues: CASSPLTPSVTPLHF. CDR3 in DNA: TGTGCCAGCAGCCCCCTGACGCCGTCTGTGACACCCCTCCACTTT.

This clone is categorized as medium-sized. V gene TRBV7-8 combines with J gene TRBJ1-5; possibly TRBD1 for D (6 bases). V was pared by 3 bases and J by 3 bases, with 12 bases between. This CDR3 is built from 15 residues. Germline V gene lookup returns CDR1 SGHVS and CDR2 FQNEAQ. The DNA of the CDR3 is TGTGCCAGCAGCTTTTCCGGGGGCACCAATCAGCCCCAGCATTTT. It encodes CASSFSGGTNQPQHF.